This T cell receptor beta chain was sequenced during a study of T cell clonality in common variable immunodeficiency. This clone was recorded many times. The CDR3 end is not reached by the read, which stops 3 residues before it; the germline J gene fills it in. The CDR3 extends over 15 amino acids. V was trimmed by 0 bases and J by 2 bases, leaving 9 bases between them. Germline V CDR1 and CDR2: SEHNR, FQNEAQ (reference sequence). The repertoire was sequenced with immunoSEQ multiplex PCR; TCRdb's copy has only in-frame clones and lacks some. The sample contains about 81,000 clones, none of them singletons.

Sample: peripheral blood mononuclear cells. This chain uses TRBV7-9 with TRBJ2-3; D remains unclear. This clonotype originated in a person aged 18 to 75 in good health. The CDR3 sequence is CASSLAEANTDTQYF. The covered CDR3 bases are TGTGCCAGCAGCTTAGCCGAGGCCAACACAGATACG.